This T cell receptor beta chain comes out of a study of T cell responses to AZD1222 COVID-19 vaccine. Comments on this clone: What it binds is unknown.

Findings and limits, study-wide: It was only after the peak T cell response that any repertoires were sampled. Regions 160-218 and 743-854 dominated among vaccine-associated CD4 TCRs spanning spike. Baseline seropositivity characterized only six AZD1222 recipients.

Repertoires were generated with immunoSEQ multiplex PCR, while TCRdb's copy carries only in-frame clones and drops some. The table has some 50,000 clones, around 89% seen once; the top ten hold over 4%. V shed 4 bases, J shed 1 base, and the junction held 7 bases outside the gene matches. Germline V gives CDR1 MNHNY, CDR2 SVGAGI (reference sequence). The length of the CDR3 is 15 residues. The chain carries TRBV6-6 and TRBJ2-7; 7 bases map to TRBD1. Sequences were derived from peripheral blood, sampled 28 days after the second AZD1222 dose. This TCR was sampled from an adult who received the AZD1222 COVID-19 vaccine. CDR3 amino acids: CASSFSGTVSYEQYF. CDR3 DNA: TGTGCCAGCAGTTTCTCCGGGACAGTTTCCTACGAGCAGTACTTC.